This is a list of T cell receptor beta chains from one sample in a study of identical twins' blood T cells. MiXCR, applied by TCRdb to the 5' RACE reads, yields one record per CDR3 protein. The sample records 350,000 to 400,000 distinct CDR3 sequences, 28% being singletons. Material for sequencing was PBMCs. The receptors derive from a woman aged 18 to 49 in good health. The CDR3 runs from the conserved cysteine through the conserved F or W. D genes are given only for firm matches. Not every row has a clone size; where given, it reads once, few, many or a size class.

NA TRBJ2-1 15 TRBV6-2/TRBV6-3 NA CASSYPGGTDNDQFF TGTGCCAGCAGTTACCCCGGAGGGACAGACAATGACCAGTTCTTC
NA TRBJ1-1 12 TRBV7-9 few CASNQGSGKAFF TGTGCCAGCAACCAGGGCTCAGGGAAAGCTTTCTTT
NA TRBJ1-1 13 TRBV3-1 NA CASSSTPDTEAFF TGTGCCAGCAGCTCGACGCCTGACACTGAAGCTTTCTTT
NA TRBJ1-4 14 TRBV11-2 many CASSFGGANEKLFF TGTGCCAGCAGCTTCGGGGGGGCTAATGAAAAACTGTTTTTT
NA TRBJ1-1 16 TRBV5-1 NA CASSFFGSQGRTEAFF TGCGCCAGCAGCTTTTTTGGTTCGCAGGGTCGCACTGAAGCTTTCTTT
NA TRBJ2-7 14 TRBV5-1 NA CASSLGFVLVEQYF TGCGCCAGCAGCTTGGGGTTCGTTTTAGTCGAGCAGTACTTC
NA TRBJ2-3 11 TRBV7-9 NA CASSTDYGSYF TGTGCCAGCAGCACTGATTATGGTTCGTATTTT
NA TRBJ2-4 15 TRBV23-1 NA CASSPRTLAKNIQYF TGCGCCAGCAGTCCGAGAACCCTAGCCAAAAACATTCAGTACTTC
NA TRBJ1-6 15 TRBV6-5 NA CASSYESSYNSPLHF TGTGCCAGCAGTTACGAGAGCTCCTATAATTCACCCCTCCACTTT
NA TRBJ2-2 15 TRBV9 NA CASNQGHENTGELFF TGTGCCAGCAACCAGGGACACGAGAACACCGGGGAGCTGTTTTTT
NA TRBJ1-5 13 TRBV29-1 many CSARGGVDQPQHF TGCAGCGCACGAGGGGGAGTTGATCAGCCCCAGCATTTT
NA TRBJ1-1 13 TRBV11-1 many CASSFSGITEAFF TGTGCCAGCAGCTTTTCAGGGATCACTGAAGCTTTCTTT
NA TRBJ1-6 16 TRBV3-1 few CASSQGSGRTRSPLHF TGTGCCAGCAGCCAAGGATCAGGGAGGACGAGATCACCCCTCCACTTT
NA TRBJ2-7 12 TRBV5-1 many CASSLAGFEQYF TGCGCCAGCAGCTTGGCGGGATTCGAGCAGTACTTC
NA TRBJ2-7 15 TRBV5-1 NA CASSLEASGLNEQYF TGCGCCAGCAGCTTGGAGGCGAGCGGGCTAAACGAGCAGTACTTC
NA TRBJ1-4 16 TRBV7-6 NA CASSSRALQGPGELFF TGTGCCAGCAGTTCTAGAGCCCTGCAGGGACCCGGGGAACTGTTTTTT
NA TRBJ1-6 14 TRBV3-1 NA CASSQEIYNSPLHF TGTGCCAGCAGCCAAGAGATCTATAATTCACCCCTCCACTTT
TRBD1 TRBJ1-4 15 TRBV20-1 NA CSALRQGSGLEKLFF TGCAGTGCTTTGCGACAGGGTAGTGGCCTAGAAAAACTGTTTTTT
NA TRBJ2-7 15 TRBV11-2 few CASSFLTGKGHEQYF TGTGCCAGCAGCTTCTTGACGGGGAAGGGCCACGAGCAGTACTTC
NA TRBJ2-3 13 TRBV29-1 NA CSVDADITNTQYF TGCAGCGTTGACGCGGACATAACAAATACGCAGTATTTT
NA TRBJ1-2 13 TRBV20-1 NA CSASATGPVGYTF TGCAGTGCTAGCGCCACTGGGCCAGTAGGCTACACCTTC
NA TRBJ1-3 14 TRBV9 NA CASSADTPGNTIYF TGTGCCAGCAGCGCCGACACCCCTGGAAACACCATATATTTT
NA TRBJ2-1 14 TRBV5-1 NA CASSFEPSYNEQFF TGCGCCAGCAGCTTTGAACCATCCTACAATGAGCAGTTCTTC
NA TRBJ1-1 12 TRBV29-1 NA CSVEIGGTEAFF TGCAGCGTTGAAATAGGTGGTACTGAAGCTTTCTTT
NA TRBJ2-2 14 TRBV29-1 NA CSVLLLGLAGELFF TGCAGCGTTTTGTTACTAGGACTGGCCGGGGAGCTGTTTTTT